This T cell receptor beta chain was obtained from a study of shared T cell receptors in the human thymus (dated by TCRdb to about 2021). Study-wide context: The study investigated the way shared, self-reactive T-cell receptor alpha chains are produced in the human thymus.

As encoded in the germline V gene, CDR1 is LGHNA while CDR2 is YNFKEQ. The germline ends are 9 bases apart after V is trimmed by 3 bases and J by 4 bases. Including cysteine and phenylalanine, the CDR3 has 13 amino acids. Only the CDR3 DNA is retained, 39 bases long and in frame from the first base. As to this clone: The specificity of this receptor is unknown. Per-nucleotide qualities are absent, and no much larger clonotype sits a single base away.

Receptors were amplified or captured by the immunoSEQ multiplex PCR assay. TCRdb holds this immuneACCESS table with in-frame rearrangements only. Some clones are missing; in checked studies, unresolved V genes explain under half, and the rest has no known cause. This sample comprises around 730,000 clones, approximately 85% of them detected only once. Clones ranked in the top ten supply roughly 0.01% of the sample. These data were likewise used in another study, on human thymus T cells. The second study, in turn, reports: Immunologically healthy infants undergoing open corrective cardiac surgery for congenital heart defects in Finland were used as donors. The thymus tissue came from surgical resects taken out during corrective cardiac surgery. Usage of V and J gene segments appeared to be biased in both the thymic and the peripheral blood repertoires. The related research reported highly overlapping thymic TCR repertoires among unrelated individuals. The study characterized TCR alpha and beta repertoires from about 8 infant thymus samples and a few related peripheral blood samples. The infant donors were about 7 to 244 days old, and the cohort included five or six males and a couple of females. Thymocytes were mechanically released from the tissue and were stored as pellets of roughly 9.5-30 million cells at -70 degrees C. A QIAsymphony instrument was used to extract genomic DNA from the frozen cell pellets. The immunoSEQ multiplex PCR assay was used to amplify the TCRB and TCRAD loci from a standardized amount of quality-controlled genomic DNA. The V(D)J region was spanned by amplicons of a length sufficient to cover the CDR3 and to identify V and J genes. The amplicons were sequenced on an Illumina platform via the commercial immunoSEQ service. Primer bias and sequencing errors were corrected using previously described methods, and TCRAD and TCRB definitions followed the IMGT database. Analysis of the repertoires was done with immunoSEQ Analyzer 3.0 and VDJTools and included basic statistics, V/J segment usage, diversity estimates, rarefaction and pairwise overlap. Chao1, ChaoE, Efron-Thisted, Shannon and inverse Simpson indices were used to estimate diversity, which was also estimated on datasets down-sampled to the smallest sample. Repertoire overlap was determined by strict matching of CDR3 nucleotide sequence, V gene and J gene, and Jaccard-based multidimensional scaling clustering was applied. Thymus samples yielded on average roughly 840,000 unique TCRB clonotypes, compared with some 89,000 from blood samples.

The chain employs TRBV4-2 and TRBJ1-1; TRBD1 is possibly the D segment (5 matching bases). The sequence was obtained from a girl under three years old with a congenital heart defect. Donor details come from another sample of the same person, matched by shared clones. Sequenced material: thymocytes. Here is the DNA: TGTGCCAGCAGCCATGGGGGGTCCACTGAAGCTTTCTTT. Its protein product is CASSHGGSTEAFF.